Shown below are 12 T cell receptor beta chains from a single sample sequenced in a study of T cell changes during pregnancy in multiple sclerosis. Sequencing was performed with immunoSEQ multiplex PCR; in TCRdb, only in-frame clones are kept and a portion is missing. The sample yields 35,000 to 50,000 clones, approximately 92% seen once. Sample: CD4+ T cells from peripheral blood mononuclear cells, taken in the first trimester of pregnancy. All receptors derive from a female donor with multiple sclerosis, enrolled in a pregnancy study.

V is TRBV30 and J is TRBJ2-7; 7 nucleotides line up with TRBD2. Germline CDR1 GTSNPN, CDR2 SVGIG (reference sequence). V gave up 2 bases and J gave up 0 bases; unmatched junction bases: 4. The length of the CDR3 is 14 residues. The CDR3 coding sequence is TGTGCCTGGAGTCCCGGGACTACCTCCTACGAGCAGTACTTC. Translation: CAWSPGTTSYEQYF.

V and J are TRBV7-2 and TRBJ2-7, with D tentatively TRBD2 (5 bases). CDR1 and CDR2 (germline): SGHTA, FQGNSA. The CDR3 is 15 residues long. Trimming took 5 bases from V and 3 from J, leaving 17 bases between them. The CDR3 DNA reads as TGTGCCAGCAGCCCGGAACTAGTTACGGGCTACGAGCAGTACTTC. This sequence encodes CASSPELVTGYEQYF.

The CDR3 loop is CASSLTISLAAVRGEQFF. The CDR3 DNA reads TGTGCCAGCAGTTTAACGATTTCACTAGCGGCGGTGAGGGGCGAGCAGTTCTTC. This sequence joins TRBV27 and TRBJ2-1; 8 bases match TRBD2. J lost 10 bases, V lost 2 bases, and 19 bases had no gene match. Germline CDR1 reads MNHEY; CDR2 reads SMNVEV (reference sequence). This CDR3 comprises 18 residues.

The genes are TRBV28 and TRBJ2-3, with D unclear. The CDR3 spans 15 residues. CDR1 MDHEN and CDR2 SYDVKM come from the germline V gene. V lost 8 bases and J 4 bases, leaving 19 bases between the germline ends. CDR3 sequence (DNA): TGTGCCAGCGCCCCGACTGGTCTTTCGTCAGATACGCAGTATTTT. This gives the protein CASAPTGLSSDTQYF.

The chain uses TRBV5-1 and TRBJ2-2; TRBD2 might be the D (7 bases). The CDR3 contains 17 residues. The ends were cut back, 0 bases at V and 0 bases at J, with 12 bases in the middle. Germline CDR1 is SGHRS and CDR2 is YFSETQ. The CDR3 sequence: CASSLAGGLPNTGELFF. DNA of the CDR3: TGCGCCAGCAGCTTGGCCGGGGGGCTACCGAACACCGGGGAGCTGTTTTTT.

The chain uses TRBV5-4 and TRBJ2-5; TRBD2 matches 12 bases. CDR1 is SGHNT, CDR2 YYREEE, per germline (reference sequence). V gave up 2 bases and J gave up 5 bases; unmatched junction bases: 4. CDR3 size: 15 residues. The CDR3 protein is CASSFLAGGGETQYF. CDR3 coding DNA: TGTGCCAGCAGCTTTCTAGCGGGAGGGGGGGAGACCCAGTACTTC.

The chain carries TRBV5-1 and TRBJ2-4; 9 bases line up with TRBD2. The germline V gene encodes CDR1 SGHRS and CDR2 YFSETQ. V shed 0 bases and J 0 bases; nucleotides not matched to a gene: 7. The CDR3 sequence is 18 residues long. Written as DNA, the CDR3 is TGCGCCAGCAGCTTGGATAGCGGGAGCGGGGTAGCCAAAAACATTCAGTACTTC. Translation: CASSLDSGSGVAKNIQYF.

This chain joins TRBV2 and TRBJ1-1; 9 nucleotides agree with TRBD1. The CDR3 loop spans 14 amino acids. Germline CDR1 and CDR2: SNHLY and FYNNEI. Trimming at V came to 6 bases and at J to 0 bases, leaving 2 bases not matched to a gene. CDR3 sequence reads: CASRGQGLNTEAFF. The CDR3 DNA is TGTGCCAGCAGGGGACAGGGCCTGAACACTGAAGCTTTCTTT.

The chain couples TRBV5-1 to TRBJ2-1; D is perhaps TRBD1 (6 bases). The CDR3 contains 12 residues. V was shortened by 4 bases and J by 9 bases, with 11 bases between the two germline ends. Germline V lookup: CDR1 SGHRS, CDR2 YFSETQ. CDR3 amino acids: CASSEQGSEQFF. The CDR3 DNA reads TGCGCCAGCAGCGAACAGGGAAGTGAGCAGTTCTTC.

The chain is built from TRBV10-3 and TRBJ1-1; 8 bases map to TRBD1. The length of the CDR3 is 15 residues. The ends lost 6 bases at V and 0 bases at J; junction bases unmatched: 6. CDR1 is ENHRY, CDR2 SYGVKD, per germline. The CDR3 coding sequence is TGTGCCATCAGGACAGGACAGGGAATGAACACTGAAGCTTTCTTT. This encodes CAIRTGQGMNTEAFF.

CDR3 coding DNA: TGTGCCAGCAGCCCCCGGAGAGATGAGCAGTTCTTC. This gives the protein CASSPRRDEQFF. The rearrangement joins TRBV7-2 to TRBJ2-1; D not certain. V lost 5 bases to trimming and J lost 8 bases, with 10 bases between them. This CDR3 contains 12 residues. Germline-derived CDR1 and CDR2 are SGHTA and FQGNSA.

V is TRBV5-1 and J is TRBJ1-1; tentative D call: TRBD1 (5 bases). CDR1 is SGHRS and CDR2 is YFSETQ in the germline V gene. This CDR3 spans 14 amino acids. V was clipped by 4 bases and J by 2 bases, with 12 bases between them. CDR3: CASSLVGGNTEAFF. CDR3 bases: TGCGCCAGCAGCCTTGTGGGGGGAAACACTGAAGCTTTCTTT.